These T cell receptor beta chains were read from a single sample in a study of blood T cell repertoires in COVID-19. Profiling relied on immunoSEQ multiplex PCR, and the TCRdb table lists in-frame clones only, not all of them. Counted here are over 65,000 clones, about nine tenths occurring once; the ten biggest clones make up less than 9%. The sample taken for sequencing was peripheral blood. Receptors were obtained from a human donor in a cohort sampled during active COVID-19. CDR3s include the opening cysteine and the closing phenylalanine or tryptophan. A D gene is named only where the DNA matches it firmly. Size is omitted from some rows. Given values are once, few, many or a class for expanded clones.

>TRBV2|.|TRBJ2-1|.
TGTGCCAGCAGTGAAAGTAGCCCGGCCAACGGTAATGAGCAGTTCTTC
CASSESSPANGNEQFF
>TRBV7-2|.|TRBJ1-3|.
TGTGCCAGCAGCTTAGCGAGTAGGGGGTCGGGAAACACCATATATTTT
CASSLASRGSGNTIYF
>TRBV5-6|.|TRBJ1-3|once
TGTGCCAGCAGCCGGGGACACGACTCTGGAAACACCATATATTTT
CASSRGHDSGNTIYF
>TRBV4-2|TRBD1|TRBJ2-5|.
TGTGCCAGCAGCAAAGACAGGGAAGGGACCCAGTACTTC
CASSKDREGTQYF
>TRBV3-1/TRBV3-2|.|TRBJ1-5|.
TGTGCCAGCAGCCAAGATGGAACCGGGGGTCAGCCCCAGCATTTT
CASSQDGTGGQPQHF
>TRBV23-1|TRBD1|TRBJ1-5|.
TGCGCCAGCAGTCACCCGGGACAGCTCAATCAGCCCCAGCATTTT
CASSHPGQLNQPQHF
>TRBV7-6|TRBD2|TRBJ2-2|.
TGTGCCAGCAGCTTTAGCGGGGGGGTCCGAGCCGGGGAGCTGTTTTTT
CASSFSGGVRAGELFF
>TRBV7-9|TRBD1|TRBJ1-3|.
TGTGCCAGCAGCTACAGGGGGGTCTCTGGAAACACCATATATTTT
CASSYRGVSGNTIYF
>TRBV7-2|TRBD1|TRBJ1-2|once
TGTGCCAGCAGCTTCGGACAGGGGGAGGGCTACACCTTC
CASSFGQGEGYTF
>TRBV12-3/TRBV12-4|.|TRBJ1-1|.
TGTGCCAGCAGTTTAAGGGGTAACACTGAAGCTTTCTTT
CASSLRGNTEAFF
>TRBV27|.|TRBJ1-3|.
TGTGCCAGCAGTCTGCTCTCGAGCCACCGGAACACCATATATTTT
CASSLLSSHRNTIYF
>TRBV19|.|TRBJ2-1|.
TGTGCCAGTAGTATTGATAGGGGGAGTTACAATGAGCAGTTCTTC
CASSIDRGSYNEQFF
>TRBV28|.|TRBJ1-2|.
TGTGCCAGCAGGCAGGGGACCGTCTATGGCTACACCTTC
CASRQGTVYGYTF
>TRBV5-4|.|TRBJ2-7|.
TGTGCCAGCAGCTTCGACAGCTACGAGCAGTACTTC
CASSFDSYEQYF
>TRBV2|TRBD1|TRBJ1-2|.
TGTGCCAGCAGTCCGGGACAGGCCTATGGCTACACCTTC
CASSPGQAYGYTF
>TRBV5-1|TRBD2|TRBJ2-3|.
TGCGCCAGCAGCTCCCTGGTGAGCGGGGGCACAGATACGCAGTATTTT
CASSSLVSGGTDTQYF
>TRBV19|TRBD1|TRBJ1-4|.
TGTGCCAGTAGCGAATCCGGGACAGGGAATGAAAAACTGTTTTTT
CASSESGTGNEKLFF
>TRBV4-3|TRBD1|TRBJ2-1|.
TGCGCCAGCAGCCAAGATGGGACAGGGGTATTAGGCAATGAGCAGTTCTTC
CASSQDGTGVLGNEQFF
>TRBV19|.|TRBJ1-5|.
TGTGCCAGTCACTCATCAATCCTGGGGGCGATTCAGCCCCAGCATTTT
CASHSSILGAIQPQHF
>TRBV7-9|.|TRBJ1-2|.
TGTGCCAGCAGCTTAGACGGCAGGGGCCTAAACTATGGCTACACCTTC
CASSLDGRGLNYGYTF
>TRBV7-2|.|TRBJ1-2|.
TGTGCCAGCAGCTTGACCGACAGGCCCTTGGGCTACACCTTC
CASSLTDRPLGYTF
>TRBV27|.|TRBJ2-7|.
TGTGCCAGCAGACCGCTCGGAGGCGTGGACGAGCAGTACTTC
CASRPLGGVDEQYF
>TRBV7-9|TRBD2|TRBJ2-1|.
TGTGCCAGCAGCTTAGCGCAAGCGGGGGGTCTCAGTGAGCAGTTCTTC
CASSLAQAGGLSEQFF
>TRBV28|TRBD1|TRBJ2-1|.
TGTGCCAGCAGTAACCGGGACAGATCCTACAATGAGCAGTTCTTC
CASSNRDRSYNEQFF
>TRBV9|.|TRBJ1-5|.
TGTGCCAGCAGCCCCCACTGGGGCTTGATCAATCAGCCCCAGCATTTT
CASSPHWGLINQPQHF
>TRBV7-9|.|TRBJ1-1|.
TGTGCCAGCAGCCCACCGGGGAGCACTGAAACTTTCTTT
CASSPPGSTETFF
>TRBV19|.|TRBJ2-3|.
TGTGCCAGTAGTATCAGGGTTATTGGCACAGATACGCAGTATTTT
CASSIRVIGTDTQYF
>TRBV5-1|.|TRBJ2-2|once
TGCGCCAGCAGCTTGGGCAGATCGAACACCGGGGAGCTGTTTTTT
CASSLGRSNTGELFF
>TRBV19|TRBD1|TRBJ1-4|.
TGTGCCAGTAGTCAAACAGGGGCCCTTAATGAAAAACTGTTTTTT
CASSQTGALNEKLFF
>TRBV5-4|TRBD1|TRBJ2-1|once
TGTGCCAGCAGTCTCAGTGACAGGGGCGCGCAGTTCTTC
CASSLSDRGAQFF
>TRBV15|TRBD1|TRBJ1-2|.
TGTGCCACCAGCACGACAGGGGCGCGAGGCTACACCTTC
CATSTTGARGYTF
>TRBV28|TRBD1|TRBJ1-2|.
TGTGCCAGCAATCCGGGACAGGGGGCATTCTATGGCTACACCTTC
CASNPGQGAFYGYTF
>TRBV30|.|TRBJ1-5|.
TGTGCCTGGAGTGGAGCGTGGGGGGGGTCAGGGCCCCAGCATTTT
CAWSGAWGGSGPQHF
>TRBV5-1|.|TRBJ2-7|.
TGCGCCAGCAGCTTGGATCTAGGGCCCCCAGGGTATTCCTACGAGCAGTACTTC
CASSLDLGPPGYSYEQYF
>TRBV9|TRBD1|TRBJ1-1|.
TGTGCCAGCTCATTACAGGGGGGGAACACTGAAGCTTTCTTT
CASSLQGGNTEAFF
>TRBV10-3|TRBD2|TRBJ2-7|.
TGCCATGGAGAGGGCCTAGCGGCCTCCTACGAGCAGTACTTC
CHGEGLAASYEQYF
>TRBV5-5|.|TRBJ2-1|.
TGTGCCAGCAGCTTCAGTGGGGCCCTCTACAATGAGCAGTTCTTC
CASSFSGALYNEQFF
>TRBV19|.|TRBJ2-5|.
TGTGCCAGTAGTATAGGAGCGCGACAAGAGACCCAGTACTTC
CASSIGARQETQYF
>TRBV7-9|.|TRBJ2-2|.
TGTGCCAGCAGCTTACTCGGGGAGCTGTTTTTT
CASSLLGELFF
>TRBV3-1/TRBV3-2|.|TRBJ1-1|.
TGTGCCAGCAGCCCGGGGCAGGGGCTGTACACTGAAGCTTTCTTT
CASSPGQGLYTEAFF
>TRBV7-9|.|TRBJ1-1|.
TGTGCCAGCAGCTTAACAGGACGTAACACTGAAGCTTTCTTT
CASSLTGRNTEAFF
>TRBV30|TRBD1|TRBJ2-2|.
TGTGCCTGGACCCGTGGGGACAGGGATAGTGGGGAGCTGTTTTTT
CAWTRGDRDSGELFF
>TRBV5-1|.|TRBJ1-3|.
TGCGCCAGCAGCTTGGGCCCGACGGGAACGGCTGGAAACACCATATATTTT
CASSLGPTGTAGNTIYF
>TRBV6-5|TRBD1|TRBJ2-1|.
TGTGCCAGCAGTCACGGGACAGGGGGCTACAATGAGCAGTTCTTC
CASSHGTGGYNEQFF
>TRBV24-1|.|TRBJ2-2|few
TGTGCCACCAGTGATCGGTATGTGCGACCAGGGTACACCGGGGAGCTGTTTTTT
CATSDRYVRPGYTGELFF
>TRBV2|TRBD2|TRBJ2-1|.
TGTGCCAGCAGCGTCGGGGGGGCCAGCTCCTACAATGAGCAGTTCTTC
CASSVGGASSYNEQFF
>TRBV28|TRBD1|TRBJ1-1|.
TGTGCCAGCAGTTTACGGGGACAGGGCACCACTGAAGCTTTCTTT
CASSLRGQGTTEAFF
>TRBV18|.|TRBJ1-4|.
TGTGCCAGCTCACCACGTGGGTCTGGGGCCGAAAAACTGTTTTTT
CASSPRGSGAEKLFF
>TRBV5-5|.|TRBJ2-2|.
TGTGCCAGCAGCTTGGACCCCCCGGGGGGCGCGAACACCGGGGAGCTGTTTTTT
CASSLDPPGGANTGELFF
>TRBV27|TRBD1|TRBJ1-1|.
TGTGCCAGCAGTTTTTCAATAACAGGGGAGAACACTGAAGCTTTCTTT
CASSFSITGENTEAFF
>TRBV7-6|.|TRBJ2-2|once
TGTGCCAGCAGCCTAAGGGACACTTCGAACACCGGGGAGCTGTTTTTT
CASSLRDTSNTGELFF